Given below is one T cell receptor (beta chain) in context. What it binds is not known. These data belong to a study of CD8 T cells in ankylosing spondylitis. Study findings and constraints: Typical of ankylosing spondylitis blood, it appeared, was a TCR beta motif of 7 or 8 highly homologous variants. Earlier reports found some motif variants in synovial fluid and blood in reactive arthritis. Reportedly, matched ankylosing spondylitis synovial fluid was significantly enriched for disease-linked clones. The disease-linked clones had a CD8+ phenotype and low blood frequencies.

The V end lost 1 base, the J end lost 1 base, and 10 bases lay between the germline ends. There are 14 residues in the CDR3. In germline, CDR1 is DFQATT, CDR2 SNEGSKA (reference sequence). Generation of TCR beta libraries employed quantitative 5'-RACE incorporating molecular barcodes. Using its own MiXCR run on the 5' RACE reads, TCRdb lists one record per CDR3 protein. The sample carries 800,000 to 900,000 distinct CDR3 sequences, roughly 12% recorded once. The material sequenced was blood, either unsorted or a sorted T cell fraction (not recorded which). This chain links TRBV20-1 with TRBJ1-1, with D uncertain. This clonotype originated in a male donor with ankylosing spondylitis. CDR3 in DNA: TGCAGTGCTAGAGCTTGGCCAGGGAACACTGAAGCTTTCTTT. It translates to CSARAWPGNTEAFF.